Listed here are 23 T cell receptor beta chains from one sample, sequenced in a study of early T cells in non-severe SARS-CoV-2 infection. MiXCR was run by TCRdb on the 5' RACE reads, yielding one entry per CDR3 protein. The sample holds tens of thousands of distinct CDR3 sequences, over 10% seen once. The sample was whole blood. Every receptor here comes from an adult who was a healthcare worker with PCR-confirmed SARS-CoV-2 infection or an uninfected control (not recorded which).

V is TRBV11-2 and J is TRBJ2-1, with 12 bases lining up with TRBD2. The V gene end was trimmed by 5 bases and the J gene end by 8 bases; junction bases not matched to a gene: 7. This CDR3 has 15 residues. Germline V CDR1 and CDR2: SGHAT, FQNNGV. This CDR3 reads CASSKLAGGSYEQFF. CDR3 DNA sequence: TGTGCCAGCAGCAAACTAGCGGGAGGCAGCTATGAGCAGTTCTTC.

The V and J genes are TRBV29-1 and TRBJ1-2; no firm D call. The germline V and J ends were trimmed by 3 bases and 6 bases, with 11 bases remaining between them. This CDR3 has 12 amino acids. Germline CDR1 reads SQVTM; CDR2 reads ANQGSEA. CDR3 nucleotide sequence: TGCAGCGTTGATTGGGATGAGGATGGCTACACCTTC. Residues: CSVDWDEDGYTF.

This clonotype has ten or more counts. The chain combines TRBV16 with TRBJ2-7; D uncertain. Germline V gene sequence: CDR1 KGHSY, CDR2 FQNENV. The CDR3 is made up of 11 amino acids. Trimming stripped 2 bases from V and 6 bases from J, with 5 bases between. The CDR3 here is CASSQGPEQYF. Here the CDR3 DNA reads TGTGCCAGCAGCCAAGGGCCCGAGCAGTACTTC.

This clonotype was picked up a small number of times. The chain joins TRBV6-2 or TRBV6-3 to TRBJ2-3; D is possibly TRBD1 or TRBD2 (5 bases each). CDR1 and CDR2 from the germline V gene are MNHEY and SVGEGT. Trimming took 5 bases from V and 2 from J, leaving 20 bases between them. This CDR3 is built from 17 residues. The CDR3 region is CASSPRGERRHTDTQYF. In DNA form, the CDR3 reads TGTGCCAGCAGTCCTCGAGGGGAGCGGCGCCACACAGATACGCAGTATTTT.

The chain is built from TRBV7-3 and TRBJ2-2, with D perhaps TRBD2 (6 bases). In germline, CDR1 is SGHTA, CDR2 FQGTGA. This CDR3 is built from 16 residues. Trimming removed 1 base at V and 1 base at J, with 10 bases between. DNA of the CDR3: TGTGCCAGCAGCTTAATGGGTAGCGGGAACACCGGGGAGCTGTTTTTT. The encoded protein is CASSLMGSGNTGELFF.

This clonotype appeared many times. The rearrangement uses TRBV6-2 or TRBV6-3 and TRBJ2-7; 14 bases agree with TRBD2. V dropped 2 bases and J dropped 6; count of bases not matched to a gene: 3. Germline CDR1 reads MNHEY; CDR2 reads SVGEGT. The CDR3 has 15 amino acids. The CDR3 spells CASSYLGLAGGEQYF. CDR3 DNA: TGTGCCAGCAGTTACCTCGGACTAGCGGGAGGCGAGCAGTACTTC.

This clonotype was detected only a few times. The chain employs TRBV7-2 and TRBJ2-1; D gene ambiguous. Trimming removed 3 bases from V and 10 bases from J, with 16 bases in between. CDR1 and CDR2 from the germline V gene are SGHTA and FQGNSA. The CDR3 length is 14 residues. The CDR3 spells CASSFRVAEREQFF. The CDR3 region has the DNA TGTGCCAGCAGCTTCCGAGTTGCCGAACGGGAGCAGTTCTTC.

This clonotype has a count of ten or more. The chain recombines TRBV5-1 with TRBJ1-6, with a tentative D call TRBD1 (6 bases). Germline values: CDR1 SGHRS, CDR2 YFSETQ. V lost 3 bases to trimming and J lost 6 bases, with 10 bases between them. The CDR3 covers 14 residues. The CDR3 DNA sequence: TGCGCCAGCAGCTCAGGACAGCTTAATTCACCCCTCCACTTT. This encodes CASSSGQLNSPLHF.

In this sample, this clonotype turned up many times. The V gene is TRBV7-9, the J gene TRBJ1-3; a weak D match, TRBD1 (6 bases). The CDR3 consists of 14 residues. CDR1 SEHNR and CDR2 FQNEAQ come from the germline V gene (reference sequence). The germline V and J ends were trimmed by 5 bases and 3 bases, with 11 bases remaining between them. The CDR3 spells CASSPTGHGNTIYF. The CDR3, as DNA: TGTGCCAGCAGCCCCACAGGGCATGGAAACACCATATATTTT.

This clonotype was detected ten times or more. The CDR3: CATSREKDRGRSDTQYF. For the CDR3, the DNA is TGTGCCACCAGCAGAGAAAAGGACAGGGGGCGGTCAGATACGCAGTATTTT. The chain employs TRBV15 and TRBJ2-3; 11 bases agree with TRBD1. The junction had 6 bases not matched to a gene; V was cut back by 0 bases and J by 4 bases. Germline CDR1 LNHNV, CDR2 YYDKDF (reference sequence). This CDR3 has 17 amino acids.

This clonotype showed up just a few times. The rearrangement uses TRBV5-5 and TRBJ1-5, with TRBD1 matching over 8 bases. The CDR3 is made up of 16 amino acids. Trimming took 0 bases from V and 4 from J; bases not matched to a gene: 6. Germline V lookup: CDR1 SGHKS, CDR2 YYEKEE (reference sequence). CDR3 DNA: TGTGCCAGCAGCTTGGTAGGGACAGGAGGAAATCAGCCCCAGCATTTT. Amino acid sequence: CASSLVGTGGNQPQHF.

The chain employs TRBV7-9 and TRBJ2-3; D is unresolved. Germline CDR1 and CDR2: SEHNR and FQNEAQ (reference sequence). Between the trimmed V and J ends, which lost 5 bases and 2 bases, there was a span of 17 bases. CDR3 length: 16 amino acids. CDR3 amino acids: CASSELRTSHTDTQYF. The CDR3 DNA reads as TGTGCCAGCAGCGAACTGCGCACATCCCACACAGATACGCAGTATTTT.

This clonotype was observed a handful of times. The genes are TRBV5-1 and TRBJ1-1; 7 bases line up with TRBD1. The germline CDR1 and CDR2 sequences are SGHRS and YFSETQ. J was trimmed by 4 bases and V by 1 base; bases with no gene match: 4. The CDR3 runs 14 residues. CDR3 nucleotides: TGCGCCAGCAGCTTGCTGCAGGGGGGCACTGAAGCTTTCTTT. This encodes CASSLLQGGTEAFF.

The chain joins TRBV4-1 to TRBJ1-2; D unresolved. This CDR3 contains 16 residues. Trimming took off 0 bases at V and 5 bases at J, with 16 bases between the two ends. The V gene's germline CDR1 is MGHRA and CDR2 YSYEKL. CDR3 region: CASSQEVISVGYGYTF. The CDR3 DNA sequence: TGCGCCAGCAGCCAAGAAGTGATATCAGTAGGGTATGGCTACACCTTC.

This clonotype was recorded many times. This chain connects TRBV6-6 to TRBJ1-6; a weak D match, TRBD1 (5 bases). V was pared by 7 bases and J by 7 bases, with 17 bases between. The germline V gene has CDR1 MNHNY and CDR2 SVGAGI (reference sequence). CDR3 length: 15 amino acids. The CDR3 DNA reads TGTGCCAGCACCCTCGTCCCGGGACGGAATTCACCCCTCCACTTT. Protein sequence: CASTLVPGRNSPLHF.

CDR3 coding DNA: TGCAGTGCCTACCAGACAGGGAATGCGGGGAACGATGAGCAGTTCTTC. Its protein is CSAYQTGNAGNDEQFF. The rearrangement joins TRBV20-1 to TRBJ2-1; D perhaps matches TRBD1 (7 bases). Per germline, CDR1 DFQATT and CDR2 SNEGSKA (reference sequence). The CDR3 has 16 amino acids. Trimming removed 6 bases at V and 8 bases at J, with 26 bases between.

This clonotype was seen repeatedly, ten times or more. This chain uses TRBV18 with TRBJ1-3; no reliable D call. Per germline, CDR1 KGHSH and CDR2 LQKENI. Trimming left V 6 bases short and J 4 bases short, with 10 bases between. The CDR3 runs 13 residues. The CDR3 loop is CASSQIAGNTIYF. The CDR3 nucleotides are TGTGCCAGCTCCCAGATAGCCGGAAACACCATATATTTT.

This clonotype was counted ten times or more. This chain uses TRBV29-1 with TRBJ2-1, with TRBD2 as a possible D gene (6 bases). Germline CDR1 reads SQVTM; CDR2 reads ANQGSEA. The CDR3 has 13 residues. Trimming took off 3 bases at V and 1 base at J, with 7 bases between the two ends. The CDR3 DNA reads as TGCAGCGTTGATGGGGGGTCCTACAATGAGCAGTTCTTC. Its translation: CSVDGGSYNEQFF.

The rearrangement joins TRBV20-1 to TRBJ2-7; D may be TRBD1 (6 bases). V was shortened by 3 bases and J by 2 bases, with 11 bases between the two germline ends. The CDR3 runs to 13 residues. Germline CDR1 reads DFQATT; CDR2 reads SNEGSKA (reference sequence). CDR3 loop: CSASRQATYEQYF. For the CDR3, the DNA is TGCAGTGCTAGCAGACAGGCAACCTACGAGCAGTACTTC.

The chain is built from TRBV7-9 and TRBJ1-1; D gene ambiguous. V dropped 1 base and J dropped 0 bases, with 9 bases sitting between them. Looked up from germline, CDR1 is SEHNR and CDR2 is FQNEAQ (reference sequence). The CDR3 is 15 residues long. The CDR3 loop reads CASSLVRGMNTEAFF. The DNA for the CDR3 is TGTGCCAGCAGCTTAGTCCGGGGAATGAACACTGAAGCTTTCTTT.

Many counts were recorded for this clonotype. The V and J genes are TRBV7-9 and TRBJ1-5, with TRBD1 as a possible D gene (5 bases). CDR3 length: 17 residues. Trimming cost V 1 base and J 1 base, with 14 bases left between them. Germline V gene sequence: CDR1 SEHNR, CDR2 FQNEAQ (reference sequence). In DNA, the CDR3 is TGTGCCAGCAGCTTAGGAGAAAGGGACCCGAGCAATCAGCCCCAGCATTTT. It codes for CASSLGERDPSNQPQHF.

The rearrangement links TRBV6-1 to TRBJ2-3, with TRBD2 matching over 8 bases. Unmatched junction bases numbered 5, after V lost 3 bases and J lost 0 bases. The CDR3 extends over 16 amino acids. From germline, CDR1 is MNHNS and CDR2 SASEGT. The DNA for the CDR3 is TGTGCCAGCAGTGACGTAGCGGGGTCTAGCACAGATACGCAGTATTTT. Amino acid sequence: CASSDVAGSSTDTQYF.

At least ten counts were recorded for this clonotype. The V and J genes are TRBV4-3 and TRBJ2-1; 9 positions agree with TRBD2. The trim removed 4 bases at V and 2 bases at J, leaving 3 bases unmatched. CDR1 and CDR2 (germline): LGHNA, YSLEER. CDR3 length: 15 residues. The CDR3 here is CASSLEREAYNEQFF. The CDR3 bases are TGCGCCAGCAGCCTCGAGCGGGAGGCCTACAATGAGCAGTTCTTC.